A single sample gave rise to the 4 T cell receptor beta chains below, sequenced in a study of identical twins (dated by TCRdb to between 2015 and 2016). Libraries were constructed by 5' RACE. TCRdb records Illumina HiSeq 2000 as the sequencer. TCRdb reran the public reads through fastp at Q25 and MiXCR, keeping productive beta chains. Entries that share a CDR3 protein sequence are merged under the most common genes and DNA. The sample records about 340,000 distinct CDR3 sequences, more than 9% of which are singletons. Around 7.2% of the sample is in the top ten clones. This sample also belongs to another study, concerning yellow fever vaccine responses in identical twins.

Sequenced: CD8+ T cells sorted from blood. The receptors originated from a woman between 18 and 29 years old in good health.

The J gene is TRBJ2-2, the V gene TRBV3-1; possible D gene TRBD1, 5 bases. Germline assignment: CDR1 LGHDT and CDR2 YNNKEL (reference sequence). This CDR3 comprises 15 residues. V was shortened by 4 bases and J by 6 bases, with 15 bases between the two germline ends. This CDR3 reads CASSPPQGAAGELFF. CDR3 coding DNA: TGTGCCAGCAGCCCCCCGCAGGGCGCCGCCGGGGAGCTGTTTTTT.

The CDR3 loop reads CASSDGVGGSNEQFF. The CDR3 DNA sequence: TGTGCCAGCAGTGACGGGGTGGGGGGATCCAATGAGCAGTTCTTC. The V and J genes are TRBV2 and TRBJ2-1, with D possibly being TRBD2 (6 bases). This CDR3 spans 15 amino acids. Germline V gene lookup returns CDR1 SNHLY and CDR2 FYNNEI. V was pared by 3 bases and J by 6 bases, with 15 bases between.

V is TRBV20-1 and J is TRBJ2-4; tentatively, D is TRBD2 (6 bases). The CDR3 totals 14 residues. V shed 7 bases and J shed 1 base, with 14 bases lying between them. Germline V gene lookup returns CDR1 DFQATT and CDR2 SNEGSKA (reference sequence). The CDR3, as DNA: TGCAGTGGTACCGGGGGACTCGCCAAAAACATTCAGTACTTC. Its translation: CSGTGGLAKNIQYF.

This clonotype has only a few counts. The chain links TRBV20-1 to TRBJ2-1, with 8 bases lining up with TRBD2. With V trimmed by 5 bases and J by 5 bases, 11 bases remained unmatched. The germline gives CDR1 DFQATT, CDR2 SNEGSKA (reference sequence). The CDR3 consists of 15 residues. As DNA, the CDR3 is TGCAGTGCTGGGGATAGCGGGAACTCAAACAATGAGCAGTTCTTC. It yields the protein CSAGDSGNSNNEQFF.